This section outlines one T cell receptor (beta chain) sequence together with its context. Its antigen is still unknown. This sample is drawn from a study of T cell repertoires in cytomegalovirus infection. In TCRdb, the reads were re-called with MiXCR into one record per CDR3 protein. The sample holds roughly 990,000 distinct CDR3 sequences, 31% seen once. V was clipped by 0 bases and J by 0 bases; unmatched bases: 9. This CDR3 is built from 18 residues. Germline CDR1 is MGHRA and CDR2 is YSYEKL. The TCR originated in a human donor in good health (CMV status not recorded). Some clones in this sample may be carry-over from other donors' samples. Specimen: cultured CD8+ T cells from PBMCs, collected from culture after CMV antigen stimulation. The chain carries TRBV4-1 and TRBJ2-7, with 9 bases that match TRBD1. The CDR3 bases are TGCGCCAGCAGCCAAGAGGCCTGGGGACAGGGATACTCCTACGAGCAGTACTTC. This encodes CASSQEAWGQGYSYEQYF.